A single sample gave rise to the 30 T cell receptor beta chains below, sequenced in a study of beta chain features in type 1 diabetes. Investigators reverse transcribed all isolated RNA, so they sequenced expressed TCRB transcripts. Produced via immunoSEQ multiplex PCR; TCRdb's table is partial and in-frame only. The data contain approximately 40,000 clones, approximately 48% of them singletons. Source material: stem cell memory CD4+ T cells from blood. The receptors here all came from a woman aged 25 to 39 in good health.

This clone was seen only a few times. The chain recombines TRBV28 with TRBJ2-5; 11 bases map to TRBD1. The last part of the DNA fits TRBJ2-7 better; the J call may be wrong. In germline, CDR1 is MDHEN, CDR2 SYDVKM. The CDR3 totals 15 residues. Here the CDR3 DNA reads TGTGCCAGCAGTTTCTATGGACAGGGGGCCCCCGAGCAGTACTTC. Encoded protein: CASSFYGQGAPEQYF.

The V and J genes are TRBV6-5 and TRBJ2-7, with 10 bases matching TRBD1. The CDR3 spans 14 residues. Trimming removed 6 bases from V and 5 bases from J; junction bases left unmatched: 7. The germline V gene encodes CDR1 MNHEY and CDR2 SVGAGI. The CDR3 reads CASRATGGRNEQYF. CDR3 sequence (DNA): TGTGCCAGCAGGGCGACAGGGGGCAGGAACGAGCAGTACTTC.

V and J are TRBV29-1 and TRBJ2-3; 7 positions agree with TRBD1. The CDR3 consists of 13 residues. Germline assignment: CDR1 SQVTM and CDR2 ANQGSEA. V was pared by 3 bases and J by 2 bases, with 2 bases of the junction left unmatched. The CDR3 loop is CSVEGQFTDTQYF. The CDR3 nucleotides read TGCAGCGTTGAGGGACAGTTCACAGATACGCAGTATTTT.

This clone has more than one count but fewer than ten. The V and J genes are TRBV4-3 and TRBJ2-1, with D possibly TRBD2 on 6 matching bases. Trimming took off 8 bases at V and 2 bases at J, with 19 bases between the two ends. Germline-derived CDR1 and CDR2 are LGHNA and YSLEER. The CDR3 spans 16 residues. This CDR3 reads CASGIAAKSPYNEQFF. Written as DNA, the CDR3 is TGCGCCAGCGGGATAGCGGCGAAGTCCCCCTACAATGAGCAGTTCTTC.

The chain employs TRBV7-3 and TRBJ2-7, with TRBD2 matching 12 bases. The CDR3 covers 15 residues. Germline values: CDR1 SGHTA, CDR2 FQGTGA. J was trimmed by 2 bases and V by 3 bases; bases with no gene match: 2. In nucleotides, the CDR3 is TGTGCCAGCAGCTTCGGACTAGCGGGACCCTACGAGCAGTACTTC. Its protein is CASSFGLAGPYEQYF.

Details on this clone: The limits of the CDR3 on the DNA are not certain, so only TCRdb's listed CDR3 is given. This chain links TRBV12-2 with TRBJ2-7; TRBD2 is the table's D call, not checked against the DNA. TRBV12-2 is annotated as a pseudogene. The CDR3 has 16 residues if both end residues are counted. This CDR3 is CASRLVASGSSYEQYF.

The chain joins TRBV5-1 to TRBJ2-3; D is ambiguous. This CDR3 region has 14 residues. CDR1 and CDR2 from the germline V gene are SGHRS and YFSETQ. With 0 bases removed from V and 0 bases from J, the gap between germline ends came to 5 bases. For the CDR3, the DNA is TGCGCCAGCAGCTTGGGGCAGAGCACAGATACGCAGTATTTT. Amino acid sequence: CASSLGQSTDTQYF.

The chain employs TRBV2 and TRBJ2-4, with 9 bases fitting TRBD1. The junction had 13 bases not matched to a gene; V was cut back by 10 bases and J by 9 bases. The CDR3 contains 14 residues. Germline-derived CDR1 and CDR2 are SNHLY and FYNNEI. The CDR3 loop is CATQTRDRAVIQYF. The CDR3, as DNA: TGTGCCACGCAAACCCGGGACAGGGCGGTCATTCAGTACTTC.

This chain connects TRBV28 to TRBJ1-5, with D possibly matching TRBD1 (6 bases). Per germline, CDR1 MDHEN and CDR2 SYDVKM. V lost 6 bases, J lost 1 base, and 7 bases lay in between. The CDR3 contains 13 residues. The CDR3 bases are TGTGCCAGCAGGGGGGCGAGCAATCAGCCCCAGCATTTT. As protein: CASRGASNQPQHF.

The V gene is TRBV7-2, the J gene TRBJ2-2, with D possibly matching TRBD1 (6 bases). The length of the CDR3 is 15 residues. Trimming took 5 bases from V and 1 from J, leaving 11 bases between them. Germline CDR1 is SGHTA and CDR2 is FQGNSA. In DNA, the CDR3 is TGTGCCAGCAGCCCAGACAGGTTGAACACCGGGGAGCTGTTTTTT. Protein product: CASSPDRLNTGELFF. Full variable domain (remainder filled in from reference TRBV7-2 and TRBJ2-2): GAGVSQSPSNKVTEKGKDVELRCDPISGHTALYWYRQSLGQGLEFLIYFQGNSAPDKSGLPSDRFSAERTGGSVSTLTIQRTQQEDSAVYLCASSPDRLNTGELFFGEGSRLTVL.

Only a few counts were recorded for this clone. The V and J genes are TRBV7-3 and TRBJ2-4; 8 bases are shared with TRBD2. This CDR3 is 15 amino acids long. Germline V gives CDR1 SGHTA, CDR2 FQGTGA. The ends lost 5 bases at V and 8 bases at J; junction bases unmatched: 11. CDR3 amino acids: CASSPGGGVVDIQYF. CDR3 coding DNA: TGTGCCAGCAGCCCCGGGGGGGGCGTCGTTGACATTCAGTACTTC. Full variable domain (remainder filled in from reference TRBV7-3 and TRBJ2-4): GAGVSQTPSNKVTEKGKYVELRCDPISGHTALYWYRQSLGQGPEFLIYFQGTGAADDSGLPNDRFFAVRPEGSVSTLKIQRTERGDSAVYLCASSPGGGVVDIQYFGAGTRLSVL.

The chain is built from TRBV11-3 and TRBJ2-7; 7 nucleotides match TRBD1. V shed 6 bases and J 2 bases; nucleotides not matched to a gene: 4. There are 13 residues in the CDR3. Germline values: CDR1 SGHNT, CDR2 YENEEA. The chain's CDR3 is CASRRQGAYEQYF. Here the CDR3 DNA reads TGTGCCAGCAGGAGACAGGGCGCCTACGAGCAGTACTTC.

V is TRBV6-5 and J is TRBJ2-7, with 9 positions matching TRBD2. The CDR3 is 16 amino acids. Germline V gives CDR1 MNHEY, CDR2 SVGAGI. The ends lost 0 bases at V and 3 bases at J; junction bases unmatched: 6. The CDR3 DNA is TGTGCCAGCAGTTACTCGATCAGCGGGAGGAACTACGAGCAGTACTTC. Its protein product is CASSYSISGRNYEQYF.

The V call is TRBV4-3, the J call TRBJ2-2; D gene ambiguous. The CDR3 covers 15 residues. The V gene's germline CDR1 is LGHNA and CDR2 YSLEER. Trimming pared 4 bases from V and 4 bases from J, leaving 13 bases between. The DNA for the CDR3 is TGCGCCAGCAGCCTACATACATCGGGCACCGGGGAGCTGTTTTTT. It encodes CASSLHTSGTGELFF.

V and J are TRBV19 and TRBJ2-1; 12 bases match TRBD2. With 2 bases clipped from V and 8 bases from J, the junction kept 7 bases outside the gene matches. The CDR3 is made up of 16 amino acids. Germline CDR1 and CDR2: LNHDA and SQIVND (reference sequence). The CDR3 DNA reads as TGTGCCAGTAGTATACCACTAGCGGGAGGTGTTTATGAGCAGTTCTTC. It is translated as CASSIPLAGGVYEQFF.

The CDR3 nucleotides read TGTGCCAGCAGTGTGGAGCGGAGCTCCTACAATGAGCAGTTCTTC. It encodes CASSVERSSYNEQFF. The gene calls are TRBV2 and TRBJ2-1; possibly TRBD2 for D (5 bases). V was pared by 4 bases and J by 0 bases, with 10 bases between. The CDR3 is 15 residues long. From germline, CDR1 is SNHLY and CDR2 FYNNEI.

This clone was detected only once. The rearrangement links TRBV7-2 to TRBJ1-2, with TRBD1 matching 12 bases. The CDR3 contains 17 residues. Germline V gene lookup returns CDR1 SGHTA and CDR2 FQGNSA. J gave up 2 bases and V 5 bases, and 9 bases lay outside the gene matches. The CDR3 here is CASSQRDRGRRNYGYTF. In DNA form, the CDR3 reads TGTGCCAGCAGCCAACGGGACAGGGGGCGACGGAACTATGGCTACACCTTC. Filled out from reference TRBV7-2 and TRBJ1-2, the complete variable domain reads GAGVSQSPSNKVTEKGKDVELRCDPISGHTALYWYRQSLGQGLEFLIYFQGNSAPDKSGLPSDRFSAERTGGSVSTLTIQRTQQEDSAVYLCASSQRDRGRRNYGYTFGSGTRLTVV.

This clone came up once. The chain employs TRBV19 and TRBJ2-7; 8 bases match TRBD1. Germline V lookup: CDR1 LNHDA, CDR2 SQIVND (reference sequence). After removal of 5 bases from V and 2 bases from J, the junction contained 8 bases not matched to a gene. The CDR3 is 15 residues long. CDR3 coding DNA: TGTGCCAGTAGTCCCTCCGGGACAGGCACCTACGAGCAGTACTTC. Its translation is CASSPSGTGTYEQYF.

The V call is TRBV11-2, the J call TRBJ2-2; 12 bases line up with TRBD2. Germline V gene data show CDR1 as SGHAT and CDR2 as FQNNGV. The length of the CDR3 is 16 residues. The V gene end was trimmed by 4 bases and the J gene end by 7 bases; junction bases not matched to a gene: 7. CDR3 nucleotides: TGTGCCAGCAGCTCCAGGACTAGCGGGATGGTCGGGGAGCTGTTTTTT. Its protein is CASSSRTSGMVGELFF.

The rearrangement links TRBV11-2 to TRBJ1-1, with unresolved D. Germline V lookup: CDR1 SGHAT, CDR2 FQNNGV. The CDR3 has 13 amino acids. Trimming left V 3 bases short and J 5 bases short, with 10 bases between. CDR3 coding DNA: TGTGCCAGCAGCTTTCCCGGGAGGACTGAAGCTTTCTTT. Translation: CASSFPGRTEAFF.

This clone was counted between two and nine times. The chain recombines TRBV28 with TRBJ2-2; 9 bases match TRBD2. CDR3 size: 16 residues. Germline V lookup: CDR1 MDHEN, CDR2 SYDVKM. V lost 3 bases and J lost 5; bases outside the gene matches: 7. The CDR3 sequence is CASSLWAGGKTGELFF. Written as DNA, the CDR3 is TGTGCCAGCAGTTTGTGGGCGGGAGGGAAAACCGGGGAGCTGTTTTTT.

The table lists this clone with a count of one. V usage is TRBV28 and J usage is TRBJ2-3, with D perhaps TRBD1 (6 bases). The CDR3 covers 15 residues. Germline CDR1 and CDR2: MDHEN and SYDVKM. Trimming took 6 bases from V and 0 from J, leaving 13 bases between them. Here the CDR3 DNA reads TGTGCCAGCAGGAAGACAGGCCGTAGCACAGATACGCAGTATTTT. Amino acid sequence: CASRKTGRSTDTQYF.

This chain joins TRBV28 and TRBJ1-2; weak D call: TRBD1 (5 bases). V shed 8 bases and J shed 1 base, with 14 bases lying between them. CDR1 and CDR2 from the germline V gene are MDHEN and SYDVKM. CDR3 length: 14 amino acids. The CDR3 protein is CASLGRTFNYGYTF. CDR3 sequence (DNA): TGTGCCAGCCTGGGGCGAACCTTTAACTATGGCTACACCTTC.

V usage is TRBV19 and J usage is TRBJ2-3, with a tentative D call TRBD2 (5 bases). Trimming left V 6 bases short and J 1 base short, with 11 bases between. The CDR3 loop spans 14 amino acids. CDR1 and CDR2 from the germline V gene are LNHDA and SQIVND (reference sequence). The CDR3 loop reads CASRGRGGTDTQYF. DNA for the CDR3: TGTGCCAGTAGAGGTCGGGGTGGCACAGATACGCAGTATTTT. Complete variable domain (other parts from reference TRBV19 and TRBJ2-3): DGGITQSPKYLFRKEGQNVTLSCEQNLNHDAMYWYRQDPGQGLRLIYYSQIVNDFQKGDIAEGYSVSREKKESFPLTVTSAQKNPTAFYLCASRGRGGTDTQYFGPGTRLTVL.

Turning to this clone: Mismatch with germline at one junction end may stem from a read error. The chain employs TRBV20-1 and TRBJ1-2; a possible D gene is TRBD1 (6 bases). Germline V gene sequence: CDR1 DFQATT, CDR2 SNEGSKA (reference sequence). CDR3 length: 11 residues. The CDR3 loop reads CSASVAGEAFF. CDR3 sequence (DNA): TGCAGTGCTAGTGTGGCAGGGGAAGCCTTCTTC.

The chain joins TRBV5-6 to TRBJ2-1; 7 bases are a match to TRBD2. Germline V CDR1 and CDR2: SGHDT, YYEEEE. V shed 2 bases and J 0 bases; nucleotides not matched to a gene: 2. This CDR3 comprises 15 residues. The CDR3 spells CASSFGRSSYNEQFF. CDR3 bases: TGTGCCAGCAGCTTCGGGAGGAGCTCCTACAATGAGCAGTTCTTC.

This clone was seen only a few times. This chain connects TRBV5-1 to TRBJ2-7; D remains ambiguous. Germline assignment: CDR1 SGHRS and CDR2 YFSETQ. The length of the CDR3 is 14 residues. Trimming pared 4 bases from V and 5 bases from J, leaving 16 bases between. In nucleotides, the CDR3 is TGCGCCAGCAGCCCCCCTTCTCTTGGGCACGAGCAGTACTTC. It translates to CASSPPSLGHEQYF.

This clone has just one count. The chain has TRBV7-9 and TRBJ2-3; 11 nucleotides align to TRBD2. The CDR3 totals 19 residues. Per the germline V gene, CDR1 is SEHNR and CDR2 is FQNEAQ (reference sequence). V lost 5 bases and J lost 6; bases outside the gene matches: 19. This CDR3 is CASSGVGLAGGRLYDTQYF. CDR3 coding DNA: TGTGCCAGCAGCGGGGTAGGGCTAGCGGGAGGAAGACTTTATGATACGCAGTATTTT.

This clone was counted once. CDR3 nucleotides: TGTGCCAGCAAGCGGGGGGCTGGGGAAATAGGGGAGGCCCAGTACTTC. This sequence encodes CASKRGAGEIGEAQYF. V gene TRBV2 combines with J gene TRBJ2-5, with 9 bases identical to TRBD2. The CDR3 consists of 16 residues. After removal of 7 bases from V and 9 bases from J, the junction contained 18 bases not matched to a gene. CDR1 SNHLY and CDR2 FYNNEI come from the germline V gene. Full variable domain (rest looked up from reference TRBV2 and TRBJ2-5): EPEVTQTPSHQVTQMGQEVILRCVPISNHLYFYWYRQILGQKVEFLVSFYNNEISEKSEIFDDQFSVERPDGSNFTLKIRSTKLEDSAMYFCASKRGAGEIGEAQYFGPGTRLLVL.

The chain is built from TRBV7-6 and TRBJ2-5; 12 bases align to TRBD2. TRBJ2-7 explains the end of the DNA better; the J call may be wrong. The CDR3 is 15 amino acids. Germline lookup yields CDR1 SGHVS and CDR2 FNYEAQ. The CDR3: CASSKLAGGTYEQYF. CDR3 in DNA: TGTGCCAGCAGCAAACTAGCGGGGGGTACCTACGAGCAGTACTTC.